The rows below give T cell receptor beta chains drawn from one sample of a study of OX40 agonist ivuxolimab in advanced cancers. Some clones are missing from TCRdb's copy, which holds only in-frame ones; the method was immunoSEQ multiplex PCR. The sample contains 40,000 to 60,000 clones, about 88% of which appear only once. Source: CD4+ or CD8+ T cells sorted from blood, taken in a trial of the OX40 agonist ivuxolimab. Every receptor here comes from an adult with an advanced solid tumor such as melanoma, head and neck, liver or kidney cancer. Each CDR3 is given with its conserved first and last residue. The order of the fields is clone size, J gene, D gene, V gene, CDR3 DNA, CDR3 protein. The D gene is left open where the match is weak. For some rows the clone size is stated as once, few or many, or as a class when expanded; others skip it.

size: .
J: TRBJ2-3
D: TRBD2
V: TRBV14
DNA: TGTGCCAGCAGCCAGCCCCCGGGGCTAGCGGGAGCAGATACGCAGTATTTT
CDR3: CASSQPPGLAGADTQYF

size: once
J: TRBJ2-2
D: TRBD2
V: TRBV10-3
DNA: TGTGCCATCAGTGAGTCGGGGGGACTAGTGGCCACCGGGGAGCTGTTTTTT
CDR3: CAISESGGLVATGELFF

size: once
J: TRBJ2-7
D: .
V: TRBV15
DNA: TGTGCCACCAGCAGAGATCGAACCTACGAGCAGTACTTC
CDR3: CATSRDRTYEQYF

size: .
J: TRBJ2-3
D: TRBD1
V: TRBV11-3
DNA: TGTGCCAGCAGCCCTCGGACAGGGGCGGCAGATACGCAGTATTTT
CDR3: CASSPRTGAADTQYF

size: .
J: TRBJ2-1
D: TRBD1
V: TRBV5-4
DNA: TGTGCCAGCAGCTTGAAGGGGGCGAAGGGAAATGAGCAGTTCTTC
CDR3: CASSLKGAKGNEQFF

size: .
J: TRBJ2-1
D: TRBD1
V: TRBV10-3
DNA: TGTGCCATCAGTGGGGACAGGGATCAGTTCTTC
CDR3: CAISGDRDQFF

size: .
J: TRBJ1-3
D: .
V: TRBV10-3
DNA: TGTGCCATCAGTGCCCGAGGGGCAGCTCCGGGAAACACCATATATTTT
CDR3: CAISARGAAPGNTIYF

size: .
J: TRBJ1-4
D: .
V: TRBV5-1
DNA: TGCGCCAGCAGCTTGGCCCCGACGAATAATGAAAAACTGTTTTTT
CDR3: CASSLAPTNNEKLFF

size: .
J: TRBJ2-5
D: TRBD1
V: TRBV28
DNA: TGTGCCAGCAGAACTGGGACAGCAGAGACCCAGTACTTC
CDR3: CASRTGTAETQYF

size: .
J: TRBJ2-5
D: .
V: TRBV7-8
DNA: TGTGCCAGCAGCTTAGTTAGGAGAGGGGAGACCCAGTACTTC
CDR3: CASSLVRRGETQYF

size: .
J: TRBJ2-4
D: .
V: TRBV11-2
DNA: TGTGCCAGCAGCTCGTTGAAGGGGTTGGGAAACATTCAGTACTTC
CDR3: CASSSLKGLGNIQYF

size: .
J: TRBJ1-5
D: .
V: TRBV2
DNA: TGTGCCAGCATCGGACAGACGAATCAGCCCCAGCATTTT
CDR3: CASIGQTNQPQHF

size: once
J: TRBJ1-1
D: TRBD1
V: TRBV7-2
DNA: TGTGCCAGCAGCTTTGGACAGGCTAACACTGAAGCTTTCTTT
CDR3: CASSFGQANTEAFF

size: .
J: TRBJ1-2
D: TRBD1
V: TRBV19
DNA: TGTGCCAGCCAGGGGGCTGGCTACACCTTC
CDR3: CASQGAGYTF

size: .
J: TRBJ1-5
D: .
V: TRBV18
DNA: TGTGCCAGCTCACCAGGGCGGGATCAGCCCCAGCATTTT
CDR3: CASSPGRDQPQHF

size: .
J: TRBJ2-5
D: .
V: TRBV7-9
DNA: TGTGCCAGCAGCCTACCGACGGATCAAGAGACCCAGTACTTC
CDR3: CASSLPTDQETQYF

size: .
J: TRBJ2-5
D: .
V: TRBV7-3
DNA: TGTGCCAGCAGCTTAGGAGTACGGCAAGAGACCCAGTACTTC
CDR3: CASSLGVRQETQYF

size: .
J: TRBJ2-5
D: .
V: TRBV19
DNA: TGTGCCACTTCGGCTCCACCTCGAGAGACCCAGTACTTC
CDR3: CATSAPPRETQYF

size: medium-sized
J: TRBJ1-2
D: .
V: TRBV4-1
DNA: TGCGCCAGCAGCCACGGCCTGGGGGGCCCCAGGGGCTATGGCTACACCTTC
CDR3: CASSHGLGGPRGYGYTF

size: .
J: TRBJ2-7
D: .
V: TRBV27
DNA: TGTGCCAGCAGTTTCCAGGGGACTTCCTACGAGCAGTACTTC
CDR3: CASSFQGTSYEQYF

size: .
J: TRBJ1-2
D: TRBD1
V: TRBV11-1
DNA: TGTGCCAGCAGCTTGGACAGGGGCGACTATGGCTACACCTTC
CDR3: CASSLDRGDYGYTF

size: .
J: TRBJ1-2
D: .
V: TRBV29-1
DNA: TGCAGCGCCTTAACCGGGACACGCTATGGCTACACCTTC
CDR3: CSALTGTRYGYTF

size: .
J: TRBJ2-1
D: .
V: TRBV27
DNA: TGTGCCAGCAGTTCGGACTATGGGGACAATGAGCAGTTCTTC
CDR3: CASSSDYGDNEQFF

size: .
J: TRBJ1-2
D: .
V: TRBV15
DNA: TGTGCCACCAGCGGGACTTTTAACTATGGCTACACCTTC
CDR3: CATSGTFNYGYTF

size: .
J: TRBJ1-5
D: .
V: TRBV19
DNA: TGTGCCAGTAGTATAATGGGGGGAAATCAGCCCCAGCATTTT
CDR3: CASSIMGGNQPQHF

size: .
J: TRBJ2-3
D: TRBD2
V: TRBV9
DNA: TGTGCCAGCAAACGGCAGGCTAGCGGAACAGATACGCAGTATTTT
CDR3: CASKRQASGTDTQYF

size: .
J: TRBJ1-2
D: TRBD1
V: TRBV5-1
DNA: TGCGCCAGCAGCCCGAAGGGGACAGGGGATCGTAACTATGGCTACACCTTC
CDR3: CASSPKGTGDRNYGYTF

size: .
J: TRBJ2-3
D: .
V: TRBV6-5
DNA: TGTGCCAGCAAGGCCGGGACAACTAGCACAGATACGCAGTATTTT
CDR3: CASKAGTTSTDTQYF

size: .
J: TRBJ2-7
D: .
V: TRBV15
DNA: TGTGCCACCAGCAGAGATCCGAAGAGCTCCTACGAGCAGTACTTC
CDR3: CATSRDPKSSYEQYF

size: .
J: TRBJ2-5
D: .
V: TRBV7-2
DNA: TGTGCCAGCAGCCACCCTCCCCTGGAGACCCAGTACTTC
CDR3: CASSHPPLETQYF

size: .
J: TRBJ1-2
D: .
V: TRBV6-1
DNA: TGTGCCAGCAGTGAGCGGACGAGGACGGGCGGCTACACCTTC
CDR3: CASSERTRTGGYTF

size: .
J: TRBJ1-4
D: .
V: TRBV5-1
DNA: TGCGCCAGCAGCACGAGAAGCACTAATGAAAAACTGTTTTTT
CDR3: CASSTRSTNEKLFF

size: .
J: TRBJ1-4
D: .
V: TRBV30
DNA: TGTGCCTGGAGCTCCTCCGGGACGGGGTCTTCAAAACTGTTTTTT
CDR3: CAWSSSGTGSSKLFF

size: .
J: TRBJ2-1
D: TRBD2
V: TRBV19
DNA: TGTGCCAGTAGTTATGGGACCGGGACTAGCGGGAGGAGAAATGAGCAGTTCTTC
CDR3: CASSYGTGTSGRRNEQFF

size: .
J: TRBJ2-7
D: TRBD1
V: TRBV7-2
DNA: TGTGCCAGCAAAAAATCCGGGACAGGGGCCTACGAGCAGTACTTC
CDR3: CASKKSGTGAYEQYF

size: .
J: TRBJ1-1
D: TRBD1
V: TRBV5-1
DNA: TGCGCCAGCAGCTTGGAAAGCAGGGGGCGGACTGAAGCTTTCTTT
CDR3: CASSLESRGRTEAFF

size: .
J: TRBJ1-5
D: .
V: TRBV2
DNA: TGTGCCAGCAGTGATGTCAATCAGCCCCAGCATTTT
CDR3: CASSDVNQPQHF

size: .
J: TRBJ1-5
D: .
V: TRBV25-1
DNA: TGTGCCAGCAGCCCATCAGGATGGGGTCAGCCCCAGCATTTT
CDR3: CASSPSGWGQPQHF

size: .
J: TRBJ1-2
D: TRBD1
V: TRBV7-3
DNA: TGTGCCAGCAGCCCTCAGGGGGAGGGGGGCTACACCTTC
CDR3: CASSPQGEGGYTF

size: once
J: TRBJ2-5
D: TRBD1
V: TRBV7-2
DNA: TGTGCCAGCAGCTTTTCGGGACAGCAACAAGAGACCCAGTACTTC
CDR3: CASSFSGQQQETQYF

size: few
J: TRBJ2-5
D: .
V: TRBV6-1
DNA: TGTGCCAGCAGTGAAGAGGTTACCGGCGAGGGGAGGCAGACCCAGTACTTC
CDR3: CASSEEVTGEGRQTQYF

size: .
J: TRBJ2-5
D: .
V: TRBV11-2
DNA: TGTGCCAGCAGCTTAGTCATCAAGGGCCTAAGCCAAGAGACCCAGTACTTC
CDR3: CASSLVIKGLSQETQYF

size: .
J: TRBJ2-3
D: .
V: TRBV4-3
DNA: TGCGCCAGCAGCCAAGATTTAGGGGGAGGGCCTGTAGATACGCAGTATTTT
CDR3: CASSQDLGGGPVDTQYF

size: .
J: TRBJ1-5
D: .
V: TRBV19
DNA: TGTGCCAGTAGTATATCGGGGACGGGCCTCAATCAGCCCCAGCATTTT
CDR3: CASSISGTGLNQPQHF

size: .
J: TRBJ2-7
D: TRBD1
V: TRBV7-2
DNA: TGTGCCAGCAAGACAGGGACCCTATACGAGCAGTACTTC
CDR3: CASKTGTLYEQYF

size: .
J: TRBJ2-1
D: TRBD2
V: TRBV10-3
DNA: TGTGCCACCCTTAGCGGGGGGGCCAACTACAATGAGCAGTTCTTC
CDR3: CATLSGGANYNEQFF

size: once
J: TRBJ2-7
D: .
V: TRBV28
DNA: TGTGCCAGCAGGGATAGTGGGTTCGCCTACGAGCAGTACTTC
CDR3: CASRDSGFAYEQYF

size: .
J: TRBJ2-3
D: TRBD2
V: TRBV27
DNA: TGTGCCAGCACCATTTATATGAGACTAGCGGGGGGGGGCCCCCCAGATACGCAGTATTTT
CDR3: CASTIYMRLAGGGPPDTQYF

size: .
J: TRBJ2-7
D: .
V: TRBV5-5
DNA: TGTGCCAGCAGCTTGAGGAACCGGGGAGATACCTACGAGCAGTACTTC
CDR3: CASSLRNRGDTYEQYF

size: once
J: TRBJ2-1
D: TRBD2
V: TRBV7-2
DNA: TGTGCCAGCAGCCAATCCCCCGGGACTAGCGGGTACAATGAGCAGTTCTTC
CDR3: CASSQSPGTSGYNEQFF

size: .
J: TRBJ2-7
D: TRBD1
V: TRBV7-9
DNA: TGTGCCAGCAGCTCGACAGGGAAGTACGAGCAGTACTTC
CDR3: CASSSTGKYEQYF

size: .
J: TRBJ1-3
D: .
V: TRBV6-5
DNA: TGTGCCAGCAGTTACACGCGGGGGTGGGGTGGTAACACCATATATTTT
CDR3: CASSYTRGWGGNTIYF

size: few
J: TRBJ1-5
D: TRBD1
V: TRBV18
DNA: TGTGCCAGCTCAGAGGACAGGGGGGTCAATCAGCCCCAGCATTTT
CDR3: CASSEDRGVNQPQHF